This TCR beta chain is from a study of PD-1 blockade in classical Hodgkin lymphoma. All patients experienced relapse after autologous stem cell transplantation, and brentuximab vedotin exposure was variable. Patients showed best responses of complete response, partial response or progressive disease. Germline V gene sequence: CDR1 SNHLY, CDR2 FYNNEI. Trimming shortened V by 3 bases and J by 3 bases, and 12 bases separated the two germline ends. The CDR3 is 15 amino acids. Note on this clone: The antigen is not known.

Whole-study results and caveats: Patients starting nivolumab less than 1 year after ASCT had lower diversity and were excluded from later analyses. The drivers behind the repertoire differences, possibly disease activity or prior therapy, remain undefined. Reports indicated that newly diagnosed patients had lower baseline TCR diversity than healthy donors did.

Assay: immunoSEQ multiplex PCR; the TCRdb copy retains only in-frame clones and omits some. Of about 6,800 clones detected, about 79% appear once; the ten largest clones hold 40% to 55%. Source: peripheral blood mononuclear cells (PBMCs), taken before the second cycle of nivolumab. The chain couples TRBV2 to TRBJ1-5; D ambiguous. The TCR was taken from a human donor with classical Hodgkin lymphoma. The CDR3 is CASSDIRYTNQPQHF. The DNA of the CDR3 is TGTGCCAGCAGTGATATAAGATACACCAATCAGCCCCAGCATTTT.